One and the same sample provided the 24 T cell receptor beta chains below, sequenced in a study of blood T cell repertoires in COVID-19. The assay was immunoSEQ multiplex PCR, and TCRdb's table has in-frame clones only and misses some. The repertoire has 130,000 to 150,000 clones, 85% of them found once; the top ten carry about 3.2%. Sequencing input: peripheral blood. Source of these receptors: a woman between 40 and 50 years old with active or convalescent COVID-19.

This clone was found once. The rearrangement links TRBV4-1 to TRBJ1-6, with 8 bases aligning to TRBD1. Germline loops: CDR1 MGHRA, CDR2 YSYEKL. The J segment lost 5 bases and the V segment lost 4 bases, leaving 7 bases of the junction unmatched. This CDR3 region has 16 residues. The CDR3 reads CASSLRTGKNNSPLHF. CDR3 in DNA: TGCGCCAGCAGCCTCCGGACAGGGAAAAATAATTCACCCCTCCACTTT.

The rearrangement joins TRBV19 to TRBJ1-2; 12 bases map to TRBD1. Germline V gives CDR1 LNHDA, CDR2 SQIVND (reference sequence). The V segment lost 4 bases and the J segment 1 base; nucleotides outside the gene matches: 7. The CDR3 sequence is 17 residues long. In DNA form, the CDR3 reads TGTGCCAGTAGTACGATGGGACAGGGGGCCCTTAACTATGGCTACACCTTC. Translating it yields CASSTMGQGALNYGYTF.

The chain combines TRBV28 with TRBJ2-4; unclear D gene. V was cut by 2 bases and J by 8 bases, with 7 bases left in between. This CDR3 spans 12 amino acids. Germline V gene sequence: CDR1 MDHEN, CDR2 SYDVKM. The DNA of the CDR3 is TGTGCCAGCAGTTTAATTCTCCACATTCAGTACTTC. Its translation is CASSLILHIQYF. The whole variable domain, remainder taken from reference TRBV28 and TRBJ2-4, is DVKVTQSSRYLVKRTGEKVFLECVQDMDHENMFWYRQDPGLGLRLIYFSYDVKMKEKGDIPEGYSVSREKKERFSLILESASTNQTSMYLCASSLILHIQYFGAGTRLSVL.

There are a few counts of this clone. An end of the junction does not agree with germline; a read error may underlie this. This chain links TRBV11-2 with TRBJ1-4, with 7 positions matching TRBD1. Germline assignment: CDR1 SGHAT and CDR2 FQNNGV. The CDR3 runs to 11 residues. The CDR3 DNA reads TGTGCCAGCAGCGCAGGGGGGAAGCCACTTTTT. Translating gives CASSAGGKPLF.

The rearrangement uses TRBV2 and TRBJ1-5; 8 bases are shared with TRBD1. V lost 3 bases, J lost 2 bases, and 3 bases stayed unmatched. CDR3 size: 15 residues. Per germline, CDR1 SNHLY and CDR2 FYNNEI. The CDR3 DNA reads TGTGCCAGCAGTGACCAGGGGGCCCGCAATCAGCCCCAGCATTTT. This codes for CASSDQGARNQPQHF.

The rearrangement joins TRBV14 to TRBJ1-6; no reliable D call. Per germline, CDR1 SGHDN and CDR2 FVKESK. The CDR3 covers 16 residues. The germline V and J ends were trimmed by 1 base and 1 base, with 8 bases remaining between them. In nucleotides, the CDR3 is TGTGCCAGCAGCCAAGGTGCGGGGTCCTATAATTCACCCCTCCACTTT. As protein: CASSQGAGSYNSPLHF.

The chain recombines TRBV5-1 with TRBJ1-5; 8 bases agree with TRBD1. Germline CDR1 reads SGHRS; CDR2 reads YFSETQ. V shed 3 bases and J 7 bases; nucleotides not matched to a gene: 6. The CDR3 runs to 14 residues. In nucleotides, the CDR3 is TGCGCCAGCAGCTGGACAGGGCGAGAGCAGCCCCAGCATTTT. Amino acids: CASSWTGREQPQHF. Based on the CDR3 plus reference TRBV5-1 and TRBJ1-5, the full variable domain is KAGVTQTPRYLIKTRGQQVTLSCSPISGHRSVSWYQQTPGQGLQFLFEYFSETQRNKGNFPGRFSGRQFSNSRSEMNVSTLELGDSALYLCASSWTGREQPQHFGDGTRLSIL.

This clone was recorded once. The chain employs TRBV28 and TRBJ1-3; 10 nucleotides agree with TRBD1. The germline V gene encodes CDR1 MDHEN and CDR2 SYDVKM. V was clipped by 5 bases and J by 2 bases; unmatched bases: 3. The CDR3 extends over 15 amino acids. The chain's CDR3 is CASSPDRGPGNTIYF. As DNA, the CDR3 is TGTGCCAGCAGTCCCGACAGGGGGCCTGGAAACACCATATATTTT.

The genes are TRBV28 and TRBJ2-3, with D unresolved. The length of the CDR3 is 13 residues. V dropped 5 bases and J dropped 5 bases, with 11 bases sitting between them. Germline values: CDR1 MDHEN, CDR2 SYDVKM. The CDR3 sequence: CASSLKNQDTQYF. CDR3 DNA sequence: TGTGCCAGCAGTCTAAAAAACCAAGATACGCAGTATTTT.

The V call is TRBV5-1, the J call TRBJ1-2, with 7 bases that match TRBD1. The CDR3 extends over 17 amino acids. From germline, CDR1 is SGHRS and CDR2 YFSETQ. With 0 bases clipped from V and 0 bases from J, the junction kept 8 bases outside the gene matches. DNA of the CDR3: TGCGCCAGCAGCTTGGCCGGGACAGTAATCCCTAACTATGGCTACACCTTC. Protein product: CASSLAGTVIPNYGYTF. The variable domain in full, completed from reference TRBV5-1 and TRBJ1-2, reads KAGVTQTPRYLIKTRGQQVTLSCSPISGHRSVSWYQQTPGQGLQFLFEYFSETQRNKGNFPGRFSGRQFSNSRSEMNVSTLELGDSALYLCASSLAGTVIPNYGYTFGSGTRLTVV.

This chain links TRBV4-1 with TRBJ2-3; tentatively, D is TRBD2 (6 bases). The CDR3 extends over 15 amino acids. The germline V and J ends were trimmed by 2 bases and 1 base, with 10 bases remaining between them. Germline V CDR1 and CDR2: MGHRA, YSYEKL. CDR3 in DNA: TGCGCCAGCAGCCAACACACGGGGGGCACAGATACGCAGTATTTT. It specifies CASSQHTGGTDTQYF.

The rearrangement uses TRBV7-2 and TRBJ2-2; D not certain. CDR1 and CDR2 from the germline V gene are SGHTA and FQGNSA. The CDR3 contains 13 residues. V was trimmed by 5 bases and J by 4 bases, leaving 8 bases between them. The CDR3 DNA follows: TGTGCCAGCAGCCCCAGGCCCACCGGGGAGCTGTTTTTT. It specifies CASSPRPTGELFF.

V is TRBV7-9 and J is TRBJ1-2; TRBD1 agrees at 9 bases. Germline CDR1 reads SEHNR; CDR2 reads FQNEAQ (reference sequence). V dropped 5 bases and J dropped 3; count of bases not matched to a gene: 4. CDR3 length: 14 amino acids. The CDR3, as DNA: TGTGCCAGCAGCAACCGGGACAGGGACTATGGCTACACCTTC. Translation gives CASSNRDRDYGYTF.

This clone was detected only once. CDR3 region: CASSLAFPWGREGTGELFF. CDR3 nucleotides: TGTGCCAGCAGCTTGGCCTTTCCGTGGGGGCGAGAGGGCACCGGGGAGCTGTTTTTT. The gene calls are TRBV5-6 and TRBJ2-2; D might be TRBD1 (6 bases). Germline CDR1 and CDR2: SGHDT and YYEEEE. This CDR3 is 19 amino acids long. Trimming stripped 0 bases from V and 4 bases from J, with 22 bases between.

The CDR3 sequence is CASSLQTTVYEQYF. CDR3 nucleotide sequence: TGTGCCAGCAGCCTCCAAACGACAGTATACGAGCAGTACTTC. The V call is TRBV5-6, the J call TRBJ2-7; D possibly corresponds to TRBD1 (5 bases). CDR1 is SGHDT, CDR2 YYEEEE, per germline. V was trimmed by 4 bases and J by 4 bases, leaving 15 bases between them. The CDR3 is made up of 14 amino acids. Drawing the rest from reference TRBV5-6 and TRBJ2-7, the complete variable domain is DAGVTQSPTHLIKTRGQQVTLRCSPKSGHDTVSWYQQALGQGPQFIFQYYEEEERQRGNFPDRFSGHQFPNYSSELNVNALLLGDSALYLCASSLQTTVYEQYFGPGTRLTVT.

The CDR3 is CAISADYNEQFF. The CDR3 DNA follows: TGTGCCATCTCGGCGGACTACAATGAGCAGTTCTTC. The genes are TRBV28 and TRBJ2-1, with D hard to call. Trimming pared 10 bases from V and 3 bases from J, leaving 10 bases between. This CDR3 has 12 amino acids. Germline CDR1 reads MDHEN; CDR2 reads SYDVKM.

This sequence joins TRBV30 and TRBJ1-4; 8 bases align to TRBD1. The CDR3 contains 17 residues. V lost 2 bases and J lost 11; bases outside the gene matches: 19. Germline loops: CDR1 GTSNPN, CDR2 SVGIG (reference sequence). CDR3 sequence: CAWSFRRDRQGFGKLFF. The CDR3 nucleotides are TGTGCCTGGAGTTTCCGCCGGGACCGACAGGGGTTCGGCAAACTGTTTTTT.

The gene calls are TRBV27 and TRBJ1-6; no firm D call. Looked up from germline, CDR1 is MNHEY and CDR2 is SMNVEV (reference sequence). This CDR3 is 14 amino acids long. V gave up 5 bases and J gave up 7 bases, with 12 bases separating them. The CDR3 DNA is TGTGCCAGCAGTCCCCGACAAGACAATTCACCCCTCCACTTT. It encodes CASSPRQDNSPLHF.

The chain employs TRBV4-1 and TRBJ2-7; D perhaps matches TRBD2 (6 bases). The CDR3 covers 15 residues. The V end was cut by 4 bases, the J end by 2 bases, with 15 bases between. Germline V gene data show CDR1 as MGHRA and CDR2 as YSYEKL. CDR3 bases: TGCGCCAGCAGCCCGGGACTCCTAGAGGCCTACGAGCAGTACTTC. This encodes CASSPGLLEAYEQYF.

The rearrangement uses TRBV6-6 and TRBJ1-3, with no clear D. The CDR3 runs to 16 residues. Trimming removed 0 bases from V and 2 bases from J, with 11 bases in between. Germline V gene data show CDR1 as MNHNY and CDR2 as SVGAGI (reference sequence). CDR3 coding DNA: TGTGCCAGCAGTTACTCGCGAACCGGTACTGGAAACACCATATATTTT. It encodes CASSYSRTGTGNTIYF.

The rearrangement uses TRBV6-2 or TRBV6-3 and TRBJ2-3; weak D call: TRBD1 (5 bases). Germline CDR1 reads MNHEY; CDR2 reads SVGEGT. V lost 2 bases to trimming and J lost 2 bases, with 14 bases between them. The CDR3 has 16 residues. The DNA for the CDR3 is TGTGCCAGCAGTTACAGGCAGGGCCATCACACAGATACGCAGTATTTT. Protein: CASSYRQGHHTDTQYF.

The V and J genes are TRBV6-4 and TRBJ2-2; the D gene is possibly TRBD1 (6 bases). This CDR3 is built from 15 residues. V was clipped by 5 bases and J by 4 bases, with 14 bases between them. From germline, CDR1 is MRHNA and CDR2 SNTAGT. The CDR3 sequence is CASSKDRTLTGELFF. CDR3 DNA sequence: TGTGCCAGCAGTAAAGACAGGACTCTCACCGGGGAGCTGTTTTTT.

This clone was detected a few times. V usage is TRBV6-1 and J usage is TRBJ1-2; D might be TRBD1 (5 bases). In germline, CDR1 is MNHNS, CDR2 SASEGT. Trimming cost V 3 bases and J 5 bases, with 7 bases left between them. This CDR3 contains 12 residues. The CDR3 nucleotides are TGTGCCAGCAGTGAGGGGGGGTATGGCTACACCTTC. This translates into CASSEGGYGYTF.

This clone is a singleton in its sample. V is TRBV3-1 (or the pseudogene TRBV3-2) and J is TRBJ2-7; 7 positions agree with TRBD2. V was clipped by 8 bases and J by 3 bases; unmatched bases: 1. This CDR3 is built from 11 residues. Germline lookup yields CDR1 LGHDT and CDR2 YNNKEL (reference sequence). The DNA of the CDR3 is TGTGCCAGCGGGGGGGGCTACGAGCAGTACTTC. Amino acids: CASGGGYEQYF.